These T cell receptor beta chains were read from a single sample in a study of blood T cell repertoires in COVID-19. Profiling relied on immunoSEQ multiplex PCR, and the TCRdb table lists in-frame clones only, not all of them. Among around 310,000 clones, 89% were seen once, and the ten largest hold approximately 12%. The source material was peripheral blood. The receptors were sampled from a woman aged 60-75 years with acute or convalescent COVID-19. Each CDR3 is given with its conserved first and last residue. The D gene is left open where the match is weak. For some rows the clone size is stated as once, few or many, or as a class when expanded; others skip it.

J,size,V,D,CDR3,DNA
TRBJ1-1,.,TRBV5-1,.,CASSLPGGAGTEAFF,TGCGCCAGCAGCTTGCCTGGGGGCGCCGGTACTGAAGCTTTCTTT
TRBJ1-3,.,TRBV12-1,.,CASSSDGFWSGRGNTIYF,TGTGCCAGCAGCTCCGATGGATTTTGGTCAGGGAGGGGAAACACCATATATTTT
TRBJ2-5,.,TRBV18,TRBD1,CASSPGQGSRETQYF,TGTGCCAGCTCACCTGGACAGGGATCAAGGGAGACCCAGTACTTC
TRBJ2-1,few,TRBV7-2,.,CASRLAGEQFF,TGTGCCAGCAGACTGGCGGGTGAGCAGTTCTTC
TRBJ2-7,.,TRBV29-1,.,CSVEDLPILPHEQYF,TGCAGCGTTGAAGATTTGCCTATTCTACCGCACGAGCAGTACTTC
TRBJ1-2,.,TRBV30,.,CAWSETTNNYGYTF,TGTGCCTGGAGTGAGACAACCAACAACTATGGCTACACCTTC
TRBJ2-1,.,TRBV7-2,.,CASSLESGYNEQFF,TGTGCCAGCAGCTTAGAGTCGGGCTACAATGAGCAGTTCTTC
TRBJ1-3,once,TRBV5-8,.,CASSLASLSGNTIYF,TGTGCCAGCAGCTTGGCCAGTCTCTCTGGAAACACCATATATTTT
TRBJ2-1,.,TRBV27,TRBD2,CASSSGLAGYNEQFF,TGTGCCAGCAGTAGTGGACTAGCGGGGTACAATGAGCAGTTCTTC
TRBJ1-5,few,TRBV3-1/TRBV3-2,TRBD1,CASSPRTGSNQPQHF,TGTGCCAGCAGCCCCAGGACAGGGAGCAATCAGCCCCAGCATTTT
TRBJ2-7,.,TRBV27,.,CASSLGAGQGALRWGYEQYF,TGTGCCAGCAGTTTGGGGGCCGGGCAGGGAGCCTTACGGTGGGGTTACGAGCAGTACTTC
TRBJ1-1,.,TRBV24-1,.,CATSDRGAEAFF,TGTGCCACCAGTGACCGCGGCGCTGAAGCTTTCTTT
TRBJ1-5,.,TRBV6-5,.,CASSYSNIGPQHF,TGTGCCAGCAGTTACTCGAATATTGGCCCCCAGCATTTT
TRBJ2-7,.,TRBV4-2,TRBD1,CASSFGTGGVYEQYF,TGTGCCAGCAGCTTCGGGACAGGGGGTGTCTACGAGCAGTACTTC
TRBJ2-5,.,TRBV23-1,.,CASSHRDKQETQYF,TGCGCCAGCAGTCATCGGGACAAGCAAGAGACCCAGTACTTC
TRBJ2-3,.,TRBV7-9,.,CASSETERYTQYF,TGTGCCAGCAGCGAAACGGAGCGATATACGCAGTATTTT
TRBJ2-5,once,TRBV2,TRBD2,CASSGTSVQETQYF,TGTGCCAGCAGCGGGACTAGCGTCCAAGAGACCCAGTACTTC
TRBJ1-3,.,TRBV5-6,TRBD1,CASSSGQGDTIYF,TGTGCCAGCAGCTCGGGACAGGGGGACACCATATATTTT
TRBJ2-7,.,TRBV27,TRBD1,CASSRYLDRTYEQYF,TGTGCCAGCAGTCGATACTTGGACAGGACCTACGAGCAGTACTTC
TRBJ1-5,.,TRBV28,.,CASTAIDLSNQPQHF,TGTGCCAGCACAGCAATCGACTTAAGCAATCAGCCCCAGCATTTT